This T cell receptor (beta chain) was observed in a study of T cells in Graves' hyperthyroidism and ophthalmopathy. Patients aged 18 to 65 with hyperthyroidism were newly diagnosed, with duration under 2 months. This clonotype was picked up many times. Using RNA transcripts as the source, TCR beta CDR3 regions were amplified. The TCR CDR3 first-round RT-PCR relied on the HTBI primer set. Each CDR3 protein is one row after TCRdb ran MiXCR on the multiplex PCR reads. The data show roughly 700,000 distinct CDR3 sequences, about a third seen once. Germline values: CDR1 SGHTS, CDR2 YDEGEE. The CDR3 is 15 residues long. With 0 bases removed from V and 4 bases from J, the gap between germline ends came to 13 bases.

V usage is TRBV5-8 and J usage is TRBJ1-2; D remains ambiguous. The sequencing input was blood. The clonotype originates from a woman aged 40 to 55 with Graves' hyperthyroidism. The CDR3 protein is CASSLGGNLGYGYTF. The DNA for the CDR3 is TGTGCCAGCAGCTTGGGTGGCAACCTCGGCTATGGCTACACCTTC.